This TCR beta chain was recorded in a study of T cell repertoires in cytomegalovirus infection. Only a few counts were recorded for this clonotype. As yet, its antigen is unknown. TCRdb re-called the reads with MiXCR, one entry per CDR3 protein. The table shows around 900,000 distinct CDR3 sequences, with around 30% occurring only once. Trimming removed 0 bases from V and 5 bases from J, with 11 bases in between. This CDR3 region has 14 residues. The V gene's germline CDR1 is SGHTS and CDR2 YDEGEE. The V call is TRBV5-8, the J call TRBJ2-5, with D perhaps TRBD2 (5 bases). The sequenced sample was cultured CD8+ T cells from PBMCs, obtained from culture after CMV antigen stimulation. This TCR derives from a human donor in good health (CMV status not recorded). Some clones in this sample may be carry-over from other donors' samples. For the CDR3, the DNA is TGTGCCAGCAGCTTGGAAGCTAGCTTGGAGACCCAGTACTTC. Translated: CASSLEASLETQYF.